This TCR beta chain was obtained from a study of T cell repertoires in cytomegalovirus infection. Overall study context: Indications came from public TCR beta signatures; they pointed to CMV infection and to a matching HLA type. Findings and limits, study-wide: Cumulated frequencies of public TCR beta families served to identify carriers of CMV plus the relevant HLA.

TCRdb re-called the reads through MiXCR, storing one row per CDR3 protein. The sample comprises hundreds of thousands of distinct CDR3 sequences, approximately 30% of which are singletons, and over 10% rests with the top ten. This clonotype was seen only a few times. Its matching antigen is unknown. The source is a human donor in good health (CMV status not recorded). Some clones in this sample may be carry-over from other donors' samples. Material: cultured CD8+ T cells from PBMCs, obtained from culture after CMV antigen stimulation.

CDR3 protein: CASSLVGETTGELFF. The DNA for the CDR3 is TGTGCCAGCAGCTTGGTCGGGGAGACCACCGGGGAGCTGTTTTTT. V and J are TRBV5-6 and TRBJ2-2; D perhaps matches TRBD2 (5 bases). The CDR3 has 15 residues. The germline gives CDR1 SGHDT, CDR2 YYEEEE. Trimming pared 0 bases from V and 4 bases from J, leaving 10 bases between.